The clone carrying this T cell receptor (beta chain) occurred a few times. V shed 0 bases and J shed 2 bases, with 8 bases lying between them. Germline V lookup: CDR1 SGHTA, CDR2 FQGNSA. The CDR3 runs to 14 residues. The sample is drawn from a study of blood T cell repertoires in COVID-19. About the research overall: Both acute and convalescent COVID-19 samples were obtained from the United States, Italy and Spain. Sample material is recorded as cDNA or gDNA derived from T cells, B-cell-depleted T cells, or PBMCs.

TCRdb's copy holds only in-frame clones and misses some; the assay was immunoSEQ multiplex PCR. The data hold roughly 240,000 clones, with 85% observed a single time. Everyone who took part was roughly 18 to 100 years old, and they came from 24 US areas. This clonotype was sampled from a woman between 50 and 59 years old with acute COVID-19. V is TRBV7-2 and J is TRBJ2-7, with D tentatively TRBD2 (5 bases). Sequencing was performed on PBMCs or T cells enriched from blood (not recorded which). CDR3 sequence (DNA): TGTGCCAGCAGCTTAGCAGCCGGGACCTACGAGCAGTACTTC. It specifies CASSLAAGTYEQYF.